This TCR beta chain was observed in a study of Graves' ophthalmopathy and Graves' hyperthyroidism (dated by TCRdb to 2016 to 2019). Context from the whole study: A patient counted as having stable hyperthyroidism if there was no progression to ophthalmopathy within 18 months of follow-up. After sampling, hyperthyroidism patients received methimazole starting at 30 mg daily, and ophthalmopathy patients received high-dose intravenous methylprednisolone. TCR beta repertoire signatures were used to distinguish Graves' ophthalmopathy from Graves' hyperthyroidism and to predict progression to ophthalmopathy. T-cell repertoires of thyroid tissue and blood were compared in 5 or 6 hyperthyroidism patients. For independent validation, a separate cohort was made up of around 19 hyperthyroidism patients plus 17 patients who later progressed from hyperthyroidism to ophthalmopathy. A discovery set of 90 to 100 patients (around 44 ophthalmopathy, around 57 stable hyperthyroidism) was enrolled to explore V-J signatures distinguishing ophthalmopathy from hyperthyroidism. In total, approximately 140 blood samples were TCR-sequenced: approximately 42 ophthalmopathy, approximately 75 hyperthyroidism and approximately 17 hyperthyroidism-to-ophthalmopathy patients. Study-wide findings and limitations: Sample size was not statistically predetermined, and group allocation was not concealed from the investigators. Ophthalmopathy was separated from stable hyperthyroidism by the 13-signature model with 87.88% sensitivity and 81.08% specificity in cross-validation and with 80%/75% in the test set. Most of the expanded thyroid clonotypes with a frequency above 0.001 were also detected in blood, and it was suggested that the thyroid immune response may be reflected by blood repertoires. In validation, the model predicted ophthalmopathy progression with 70.59% sensitivity and less than 80% specificity; approximately 12 predicted patients were CT-confirmed with GO in a median of about 6.2 months.

TCR beta CDR3 regions were amplified from RNA transcripts for repertoire sequencing. The first round of RT-PCR was done with HTBI primers and the Qiagen OneStep RT-PCR kit, and was followed by a second round of multiplex PCR, then size selection and purification. The libraries underwent paired-end sequencing with 100 bp reads on an Illumina HiSeq2000. Concerning the study's data processing: SOAPnuke was used to process the reads, removing any read that contained adapters or uncalled bases, had a mean Phred below 15, or lacked an exact match to the constant primer or identifier. COPE v1.2.5 was used to merge high-quality paired reads. Clonotypes were defined as unique nucleotide sequences and were aligned to IMGT TRB V, D and J references using MiTCR v1.1. Analysis was restricted to V-J combinations with a frequency above 0.0001, which covered roughly 99% of repertoires. For each V-J combination, a TCR clonal expansion and chaos score was defined as the ratio of F50 clonal expansion to chaos observed in the TCRdist matrix. Welch's t-statistics and random forest were used to reduce the features to about 12 V-J combinations, which were then used as input to a naive Bayes classifier. The similarity between thyroid and blood repertoires was quantified using the Morisita-Horn index. The public reads were run again by TCRdb, first through fastp at Q25 and then through MiXCR, and only productive beta chains were kept. A single entry per CDR3 protein holds the most common genes and DNA from its merged rows. The authors' filters were not applied to this entry. This sample has more than 1,000,000 distinct CDR3 sequences in its table, and 35% to 40% of those were observed once. Together, the top ten hold 11% of the sample.

Hyperthyroidism patients were newly diagnosed, with disease duration under 2 months, and aged 18 to 65 years. Anyone with other autoimmune diseases, uncontrolled infections, pregnancy or lactation was excluded from the study. Diagnosis relied on clinical symptoms, serum thyroxine, TRAb, thyroid ultrasound and orbital computed tomography. Total RNA was extracted using Trizol reagent, and RNA quality was checked on an Agilent 2100 Bioanalyzer. Reading the germline V gene (reference sequence) gives CDR1 SGHKS and CDR2 YYEKEE. The germline ends are 10 bases apart after V is trimmed by 4 bases and J by 3 bases. Spanning cysteine to phenylalanine, the CDR3 consists of 13 amino acids. Left in the record is the CDR3 DNA by itself, 39 bases read in frame from the first base. This clonotype was seen many times. Its antigen is unknown. No qualities accompany the bases; no much larger clone lies one base away.

Sequencing was performed on peripheral blood or thyroid tissue (not recorded which). This receptor was identified in an adult man with Graves' hyperthyroidism. The chain uses TRBV5-5 and TRBJ1-2, with the D gene not confidently named. The DNA is TGTGCCAGCAGCCTCTTGACTGACTATGGCTACACCTTC. This yields the protein CASSLLTDYGYTF.